Listed below are T cell receptor beta chains from one sample, sequenced in a study of cytomegalovirus exposure and HLA in healthy donors. Assay used: immunoSEQ multiplex PCR; TCRdb lists only in-frame clones, some missing. The repertoire includes around 91,000 clones, around 60% of them detected once, and 2% to 2.5% sits in the top ten. Sequenced material: PBMCs. These receptors were obtained from a human donor in good health. Both conserved end residues are part of each CDR3. D genes are given only for firm matches. Some rows mark clone size as missing; the rest say once, few, many or name a class of expanded clone.

d_gene: TRBD2; v_gene: TRBV5-1; j_gene: TRBJ2-3; abundance: NA; CDR3nt: TGCGCCAGCAGCTTTCAATCAACTAGCGGGGGAACAGATACGCAGTATTTT; CDR3aa: CASSFQSTSGGTDTQYF
d_gene: NA; v_gene: TRBV9; j_gene: TRBJ2-2; abundance: NA; CDR3nt: TGTGCCAGCAGCGTAGGGTCCAGAATGACCGGGGAGCTGTTTTTT; CDR3aa: CASSVGSRMTGELFF
d_gene: NA; v_gene: TRBV10-3; j_gene: TRBJ2-3; abundance: few; CDR3nt: TGTGCCATCAGTGGATCCGGGGGCACAGATACGCAGTATTTT; CDR3aa: CAISGSGGTDTQYF
d_gene: TRBD1; v_gene: TRBV7-2; j_gene: TRBJ2-1; abundance: NA; CDR3nt: TGTGCCAGCAGCCCCTGGGACAGTTTTTACAATGAGCAGTTCTTC; CDR3aa: CASSPWDSFYNEQFF
d_gene: TRBD1; v_gene: TRBV20-1; j_gene: TRBJ1-2; abundance: once; CDR3nt: TGCAGTGCGACTACAGGGGTCGGCTACACCTTC; CDR3aa: CSATTGVGYTF
d_gene: TRBD1; v_gene: TRBV6-5; j_gene: TRBJ1-4; abundance: few; CDR3nt: TGTGCCAGCAGTTACTCATTGGGACAGGGGGGTGAAAAACTGTTTTTT; CDR3aa: CASSYSLGQGGEKLFF
d_gene: TRBD1; v_gene: TRBV11-3; j_gene: TRBJ2-1; abundance: few; CDR3nt: TGTGCCAGCAGCCCCCGGACAGGGGGCAATGAGCAGTTCTTC; CDR3aa: CASSPRTGGNEQFF
d_gene: NA; v_gene: TRBV15; j_gene: TRBJ2-2; abundance: NA; CDR3nt: TGTGCCACCAGCAGAGATATCGGGGGTGGCACCGGGGAGCTGTTTTTT; CDR3aa: CATSRDIGGGTGELFF
d_gene: NA; v_gene: TRBV21-1; j_gene: TRBJ1-5; abundance: NA; CDR3nt: TGTGCCAGCACCACATTAACGGAGGCCTCCTACAATCAGCCCCAGCATTTT; CDR3aa: CASTTLTEASYNQPQHF
d_gene: NA; v_gene: TRBV30; j_gene: TRBJ2-7; abundance: few; CDR3nt: TGTGCCTGGAGTGGAGGAGGCGAGCAGTACTTC; CDR3aa: CAWSGGGEQYF
d_gene: NA; v_gene: TRBV6-1; j_gene: TRBJ1-1; abundance: few; CDR3nt: TGTGCCAGCAGGCACCTCCGGGGGGTCACTGAAGCTTTCTTT; CDR3aa: CASRHLRGVTEAFF
d_gene: NA; v_gene: TRBV6-5; j_gene: TRBJ1-1; abundance: few; CDR3nt: TGTGCCAGCGTTAGGGTGCGGGGATTCGGTGAAGCTTTCTTT; CDR3aa: CASVRVRGFGEAFF
d_gene: NA; v_gene: TRBV18; j_gene: TRBJ2-2; abundance: once; CDR3nt: TGTGCCAGCTCATTCTCGGGGTCATGGAACACCGGGGAGCTGTTTTTT; CDR3aa: CASSFSGSWNTGELFF
d_gene: TRBD1; v_gene: TRBV6-5; j_gene: TRBJ2-7; abundance: few; CDR3nt: TGTGCCAGCAGTCAGAACGACAGGGGCTACGAGCAGTACTTC; CDR3aa: CASSQNDRGYEQYF
d_gene: TRBD1; v_gene: TRBV19; j_gene: TRBJ1-5; abundance: NA; CDR3nt: TGTGCCAGTAGCCTTGGGGGGACAGGGACGAATCAGCCCCAGCATTTT; CDR3aa: CASSLGGTGTNQPQHF
d_gene: TRBD2; v_gene: TRBV7-6; j_gene: TRBJ2-3; abundance: NA; CDR3nt: TGTGCCAGCAGCTTTATTAGGCGGGGGGCGGAAGACACAGATACGCAGTATTTT; CDR3aa: CASSFIRRGAEDTDTQYF
d_gene: TRBD1; v_gene: TRBV19; j_gene: TRBJ1-5; abundance: NA; CDR3nt: TGTGCCAGTAGTACCCGGAGGGGGCGGAATCAGCCCCAGCATTTT; CDR3aa: CASSTRRGRNQPQHF
d_gene: TRBD2; v_gene: TRBV7-3; j_gene: TRBJ2-1; abundance: NA; CDR3nt: TGTGCCAGCAGCTTAGACGGCGGGGGGCTTTACAATGAGCAGTTCTTC; CDR3aa: CASSLDGGGLYNEQFF
d_gene: NA; v_gene: TRBV7-2; j_gene: TRBJ1-6; abundance: NA; CDR3nt: TGTGCCAGCAGCTTAGGCTTCGGGAATTCACCCCTCCACTTT; CDR3aa: CASSLGFGNSPLHF
d_gene: NA; v_gene: TRBV4-2; j_gene: TRBJ1-2; abundance: NA; CDR3nt: TGTGCCAGCAGCCAAGATGGTTACAGGGGCTACACCTTC; CDR3aa: CASSQDGYRGYTF
d_gene: TRBD2; v_gene: TRBV2; j_gene: TRBJ2-5; abundance: NA; CDR3nt: TGTGCCAGCACTAGTAGCGGGGAGGAGACCCAGTACTTC; CDR3aa: CASTSSGEETQYF
d_gene: NA; v_gene: TRBV6-6; j_gene: TRBJ2-2; abundance: NA; CDR3nt: TGTGCCAGCAGTTACTTGGGACATCAGAACACCGGGGAGCTGTTTTTT; CDR3aa: CASSYLGHQNTGELFF
d_gene: NA; v_gene: TRBV3-1/TRBV3-2; j_gene: TRBJ1-6; abundance: NA; CDR3nt: TGTGCCAGCAGGCAGAATCAGGATTTT; CDR3aa: CASRQNQDF
d_gene: TRBD2; v_gene: TRBV6-6; j_gene: TRBJ2-3; abundance: NA; CDR3nt: TGTGCCAGCAGTTACTCAGGGAGCGGGGGGTCAGATACGCAGTATTTT; CDR3aa: CASSYSGSGGSDTQYF
d_gene: NA; v_gene: TRBV7-2; j_gene: TRBJ1-1; abundance: NA; CDR3nt: TGTGCCAGCAGCTTAACATCCACCTCAAACACTGAAGCTTTCTTT; CDR3aa: CASSLTSTSNTEAFF
d_gene: TRBD1; v_gene: TRBV7-7; j_gene: TRBJ2-1; abundance: NA; CDR3nt: TGTGCCAGCAGCCGGGACAGGTCCGACTACAATGAGCAGTTCTTC; CDR3aa: CASSRDRSDYNEQFF
d_gene: TRBD1; v_gene: TRBV7-7; j_gene: TRBJ2-2; abundance: NA; CDR3nt: TGTGCCAGCAGTTCACCCCGGGGGACAGGGTCGAACACCGGGGAGCTGTTTTTT; CDR3aa: CASSSPRGTGSNTGELFF
d_gene: NA; v_gene: TRBV30; j_gene: TRBJ2-7; abundance: NA; CDR3nt: TGTGCCTGGACAGGGGGGACCCTCTACGAGCAGTACTTC; CDR3aa: CAWTGGTLYEQYF
d_gene: TRBD1; v_gene: TRBV7-2; j_gene: TRBJ1-5; abundance: once; CDR3nt: TGTGCCAGCAGCTTAGACAGGGGTAGCAATCAGCCCCAGCATTTT; CDR3aa: CASSLDRGSNQPQHF
d_gene: TRBD1; v_gene: TRBV6-5; j_gene: TRBJ2-2; abundance: few; CDR3nt: TGTGCCAGCAGTTACTCGGGGACAGCGATCACCGGGGAGCTGTTTTTT; CDR3aa: CASSYSGTAITGELFF
d_gene: TRBD1; v_gene: TRBV5-4; j_gene: TRBJ1-2; abundance: NA; CDR3nt: TGTGCCAGCAGCCCCGACAGGGGGAACATTAACTATGGCTACACCTTC; CDR3aa: CASSPDRGNINYGYTF
d_gene: NA; v_gene: TRBV19; j_gene: TRBJ1-1; abundance: NA; CDR3nt: TGTGCCAGTAGCCCTACAGCAGAAGCTTTCTTT; CDR3aa: CASSPTAEAFF
d_gene: NA; v_gene: TRBV29-1; j_gene: TRBJ2-1; abundance: NA; CDR3nt: TGCAGCGTTGAGGGACTCCCTTTTTTTAGTGAGCAGTTCTTC; CDR3aa: CSVEGLPFFSEQFF
d_gene: NA; v_gene: TRBV5-6; j_gene: TRBJ1-4; abundance: medium-sized; CDR3nt: TGTGCCAGCAGCTTTCTCCGGGAGAGTGCAACTAATGAAAAACTGTTTTTT; CDR3aa: CASSFLRESATNEKLFF
d_gene: NA; v_gene: TRBV7-7; j_gene: TRBJ2-5; abundance: NA; CDR3nt: TGTGCCAGCAGCTTAGGCGGGGGCGGAGAGACCCAGTACTTC; CDR3aa: CASSLGGGGETQYF
d_gene: NA; v_gene: TRBV15; j_gene: TRBJ2-7; abundance: NA; CDR3nt: TGTGCCACCAGCAGAGATCCGGGGATCTCCTACGAGCAGTACTTC; CDR3aa: CATSRDPGISYEQYF
d_gene: TRBD2; v_gene: TRBV11-3; j_gene: TRBJ2-1; abundance: few; CDR3nt: TGTGCCAGTTCCCGGGGGGGCTCCTACAATGAGCAGTTCTTC; CDR3aa: CASSRGGSYNEQFF
d_gene: TRBD1; v_gene: TRBV6-5; j_gene: TRBJ1-2; abundance: NA; CDR3nt: TGTGCCAGCAGCCCCGGACAGGGCGTCTCCTTC; CDR3aa: CASSPGQGVSF
d_gene: TRBD1; v_gene: TRBV7-9; j_gene: TRBJ2-5; abundance: few; CDR3nt: TGTGCCACCAACCACAGGGGTCAGACCCAGTACTTC; CDR3aa: CATNHRGQTQYF
d_gene: NA; v_gene: TRBV7-3; j_gene: TRBJ1-1; abundance: NA; CDR3nt: TGTGCCAGCAGCTTAAATCAGGGGATCACTGAAGCTTTCTTT; CDR3aa: CASSLNQGITEAFF
d_gene: NA; v_gene: TRBV5-1; j_gene: TRBJ1-3; abundance: few; CDR3nt: TGCGCCAGCAGCTTGGGGTCCGCTAGCTCTGGAAACACCATATATTTT; CDR3aa: CASSLGSASSGNTIYF
d_gene: TRBD1; v_gene: TRBV14; j_gene: TRBJ2-5; abundance: NA; CDR3nt: TGTGCCAGCAGCCAAGGAACAGGGGGTGTGTCTGAGACCCAGTACTTC; CDR3aa: CASSQGTGGVSETQYF
d_gene: NA; v_gene: TRBV5-4; j_gene: TRBJ2-7; abundance: NA; CDR3nt: TGTGCCAGCAGCCCTCGGTCGAGTACGGGATACGAGCAGTACTTC; CDR3aa: CASSPRSSTGYEQYF
d_gene: TRBD1; v_gene: TRBV2; j_gene: TRBJ1-4; abundance: NA; CDR3nt: TGTGCCAGCAGTGAAAATACAGGGGGTAATGAAAAACTGTTTTTT; CDR3aa: CASSENTGGNEKLFF
d_gene: NA; v_gene: TRBV5-1; j_gene: TRBJ2-7; abundance: few; CDR3nt: TGCGCCAGCAGCTTGGGGGGGGTCTCCTACGAGCAGTACTTC; CDR3aa: CASSLGGVSYEQYF
d_gene: TRBD1; v_gene: TRBV9; j_gene: TRBJ1-2; abundance: NA; CDR3nt: TGTGCCAGCAGCGTAGGGACAGGGAACTATGGCTACACCTTC; CDR3aa: CASSVGTGNYGYTF
d_gene: NA; v_gene: TRBV6-4; j_gene: TRBJ2-1; abundance: NA; CDR3nt: TGTGCCAGCAGACCCGACAGGACCTCCTACAATGAGCAGTTCTTC; CDR3aa: CASRPDRTSYNEQFF
d_gene: TRBD2; v_gene: TRBV5-4; j_gene: TRBJ2-5; abundance: NA; CDR3nt: TGTGCCAGCAGCTTGCGGGGGGTCCAAGAGACCCAGTACTTC; CDR3aa: CASSLRGVQETQYF
d_gene: NA; v_gene: TRBV11-3; j_gene: TRBJ2-7; abundance: NA; CDR3nt: TGTGCCAGCAGCTTAATGGTCTACGAGCAGTACTTC; CDR3aa: CASSLMVYEQYF
d_gene: NA; v_gene: TRBV6-1; j_gene: TRBJ1-6; abundance: NA; CDR3nt: TGTGCCAGCAGAGAAGACAGACACACAAATTCACCCCTCCACTTT; CDR3aa: CASREDRHTNSPLHF
d_gene: TRBD1; v_gene: TRBV6-1; j_gene: TRBJ1-2; abundance: few; CDR3nt: TGTGCCAGCAGTGAACAGGGGGCCAACTATGGCTACACCTTC; CDR3aa: CASSEQGANYGYTF
d_gene: TRBD1; v_gene: TRBV7-2; j_gene: TRBJ1-2; abundance: NA; CDR3nt: TGTGCCAGCACAAGGGACAGGGGTAATTATGGCTACACCTTC; CDR3aa: CASTRDRGNYGYTF
d_gene: NA; v_gene: TRBV11-2; j_gene: TRBJ1-5; abundance: NA; CDR3nt: TGTGCCAGCAGCATTACCAGGACAGCGGGCAATCAGCCCCAGCATTTT; CDR3aa: CASSITRTAGNQPQHF
d_gene: TRBD1; v_gene: TRBV10-3; j_gene: TRBJ1-2; abundance: few; CDR3nt: TGTGCCATCTCCATACTCGGTACAGGGGCTAACTATGGCTACACCTTC; CDR3aa: CAISILGTGANYGYTF
d_gene: NA; v_gene: TRBV7-6; j_gene: TRBJ2-5; abundance: NA; CDR3nt: TGTGCCAGCAGCTTATTCGAGGCACAAGAGACCCAGTACTTC; CDR3aa: CASSLFEAQETQYF